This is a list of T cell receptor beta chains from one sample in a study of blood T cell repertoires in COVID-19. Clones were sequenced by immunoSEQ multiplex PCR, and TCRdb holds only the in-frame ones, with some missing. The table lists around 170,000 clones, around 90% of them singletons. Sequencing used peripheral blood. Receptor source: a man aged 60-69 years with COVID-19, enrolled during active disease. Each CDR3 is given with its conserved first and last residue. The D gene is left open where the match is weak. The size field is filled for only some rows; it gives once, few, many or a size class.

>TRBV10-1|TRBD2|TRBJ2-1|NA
CASSEWGAGGDNEQFF
TGCGCCAGCAGTGAATGGGGAGCGGGGGGGGACAATGAGCAGTTCTTC
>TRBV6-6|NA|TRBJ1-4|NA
CASRIRRSEKLFF
TGTGCCAGCAGAATACGGAGATCGGAAAAACTGTTTTTT
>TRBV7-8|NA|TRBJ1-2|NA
CASRPTDRFYGYTF
TGTGCCAGCAGGCCGACCGACAGGTTCTATGGCTACACCTTC
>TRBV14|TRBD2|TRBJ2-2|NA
CASSPGLAGVIGELFF
TGTGCCAGCAGCCCGGGACTAGCGGGAGTTATCGGGGAGCTGTTTTTT
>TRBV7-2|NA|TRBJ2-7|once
CASSLDTGTSSYEQYF
TGTGCCAGCAGCTTAGATACAGGTACAAGCTCCTACGAGCAGTACTTC
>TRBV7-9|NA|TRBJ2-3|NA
CASSLASSVADTQYF
TGTGCCAGCAGCTTAGCTTCATCGGTCGCAGATACGCAGTATTTT
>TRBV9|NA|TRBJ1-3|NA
CASSVAVGWSGNTIYF
TGTGCCAGCAGCGTAGCTGTGGGCTGGTCTGGAAACACCATATATTTT
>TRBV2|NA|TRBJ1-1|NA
CASTSQGTNTEAFF
TGTGCCAGCACCTCACAGGGAACGAACACTGAAGCTTTCTTT
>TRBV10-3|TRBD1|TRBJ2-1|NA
CAISLGQGRYNEQFF
TGTGCCATCAGCCTCGGACAGGGTCGCTACAATGAGCAGTTCTTC
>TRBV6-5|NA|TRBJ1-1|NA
CASSYGGVSQAFF
TGTGCCAGCAGTTACGGAGGGGTTTCACAAGCTTTCTTT
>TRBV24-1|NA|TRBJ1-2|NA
CATSDGLNYGYTF
TGTGCCACCAGTGACGGACTAAACTATGGCTACACCTTC